These 17 T cell receptor beta chains were sequenced from one sample in a study of cytomegalovirus exposure and HLA in healthy donors. A multiplex PCR was run with 60 Vbeta primers and 13 Jbeta primers. The method was immunoSEQ multiplex PCR; TCRdb's version includes in-frame clones alone and lacks a portion of them. The sample lists around 94,000 clones, over 75% occurring once. The sample comprised PBMCs. These receptor sequences come from a male donor in good health and CMV-seropositive.

This clone was detected once. The CDR3 region has the DNA TGTGCCAGCAGCCCACTCCAGGGTGGACAGCCCCAGCATTTT. Encoded protein: CASSPLQGGQPQHF. The V gene is TRBV28, the J gene TRBJ1-5, with TRBD1 as a possible D gene (5 bases). Trimming cost V 6 bases and J 7 bases, with 16 bases left between them. The CDR3 is 14 residues long. CDR1 and CDR2 (germline): MDHEN, SYDVKM.

The gene calls are TRBV7-3 and TRBJ2-1; 15 bases align to TRBD2. The CDR3 extends over 16 amino acids. The germline gives CDR1 SGHTA, CDR2 FQGTGA. The V and J ends lost 9 bases and 5 bases, in that order; junction bases with no gene match: 8. The CDR3 DNA reads TGTGCCAGTGGGACTAGCGGGGGGATTCGGGACAATGAGCAGTTCTTC. Amino acid sequence: CASGTSGGIRDNEQFF.

The chain combines TRBV11-3 with TRBJ2-3, with TRBD2 matching 8 bases. From germline, CDR1 is SGHNT and CDR2 YENEEA. This CDR3 is built from 17 residues. The ends lost 4 bases at V and 4 bases at J; junction bases unmatched: 13. The CDR3 bases are TGTGCCAGCAGCTCTGAGGGGAAAGTAGCGGGATCAGATACGCAGTATTTT. Its translation: CASSSEGKVAGSDTQYF.

V usage is TRBV10-3 and J usage is TRBJ2-3; TRBD1 aligns across 7 bases. The CDR3 totals 17 residues. Germline CDR1 and CDR2: ENHRY and SYGVKD. Unmatched junction bases numbered 9, after V lost 2 bases and J lost 1 base. CDR3 loop: CAISEPQTGWGTDTQYF. CDR3 sequence (DNA): TGTGCCATCAGTGAGCCTCAGACAGGGTGGGGCACAGATACGCAGTATTTT.

The chain uses TRBV7-6 and TRBJ2-3; 9 bases match TRBD2. The germline CDR1 and CDR2 sequences are SGHVS and FNYEAQ. The CDR3 runs to 17 residues. The junction had 9 bases not matched to a gene; V was cut back by 1 base and J by 4 bases. The CDR3 nucleotides are TGTGCCAGCAGCTTAGGGGGCGGGGGGGCTTTAGCAGATACGCAGTATTTT. As protein: CASSLGGGGALADTQYF.

The V call is TRBV9, the J call TRBJ2-5, with TRBD1 identical over 9 bases. The CDR3 has 16 amino acids. Unmatched junction bases numbered 11, after V lost 5 bases and J lost 3 bases. CDR1 is SGDLS and CDR2 is YYNGEE in the germline V gene. CDR3 protein: CASSSFPGQGKETQYF. The CDR3 DNA follows: TGTGCCAGCAGTTCTTTCCCGGGACAGGGCAAAGAGACCCAGTACTTC.

The gene calls are TRBV28 and TRBJ1-5; no reliable D call. V dropped 10 bases and J dropped 0 bases, with 13 bases sitting between them. The V gene's germline CDR1 is MDHEN and CDR2 SYDVKM. The CDR3 is made up of 14 amino acids. In DNA form, the CDR3 reads TGTGCCACCAAGGCGGGGTATAGCAATCAGCCCCAGCATTTT. It codes for CATKAGYSNQPQHF.

This clone was recorded a few times. This rearrangement joins TRBV6-5 to TRBJ2-7; D not resolved. Germline CDR1 MNHEY, CDR2 SVGAGI. V lost 3 bases to trimming and J lost 6 bases, with 12 bases between them. The CDR3 consists of 13 residues. CDR3 sequence (DNA): TGTGCCAGCAGTTATTTCACCAGTGGCGAGCAGTACTTC. This translates into CASSYFTSGEQYF.

J is TRBJ2-5 and V is TRBV5-8, with 7 bases that match TRBD2. This CDR3 is built from 15 residues. Germline values: CDR1 SGHTS, CDR2 YDEGEE. V trimming: 4 bases; J trimming: 4 bases; junction bases outside the gene matches: 10. This CDR3 reads CASSGGDRGGETQYF. Here the CDR3 DNA reads TGTGCCAGCAGCGGGGGGGACCGCGGAGGAGAGACCCAGTACTTC.

CDR3: CASLSQGNNEQFF. DNA for the CDR3: TGTGCCAGCTTATCACAGGGGAACAATGAGCAGTTCTTC. The gene calls are TRBV28 and TRBJ2-1, with 7 bases aligning to TRBD1. V trimming: 8 bases; J trimming: 5 bases; junction bases outside the gene matches: 6. The CDR3 covers 13 residues. Germline V gene lookup returns CDR1 MDHEN and CDR2 SYDVKM.

This clone has a handful of counts. The J gene is TRBJ1-1, the V gene TRBV30; unclear D gene. Germline V gene data show CDR1 as GTSNPN and CDR2 as SVGIG (reference sequence). Trimming took 0 bases from V and 1 from J, leaving 12 bases between them. The CDR3 runs to 15 residues. CDR3 bases: TGTGCCTGGAGTGTACAACTCTGGAGGAACACTGAAGCTTTCTTT. Translated, it gives CAWSVQLWRNTEAFF.

This chain joins TRBV5-1 and TRBJ1-3; D is ambiguous. The CDR3 covers 17 residues. V lost 3 bases and J lost 0, with 16 bases in between. CDR1 is SGHRS and CDR2 is YFSETQ in the germline V gene. The CDR3 loop is CASSSQGGDLSGNTIYF. The DNA for the CDR3 is TGCGCCAGCAGCTCCCAAGGCGGGGATCTCTCTGGAAACACCATATATTTT.

The chain joins TRBV27 to TRBJ2-7, with TRBD2 matching 13 bases. From germline, CDR1 is MNHEY and CDR2 SMNVEV (reference sequence). V lost 1 base, J lost 7 bases, and 4 bases stayed unmatched. The CDR3 consists of 15 residues. This CDR3 reads CASSLYGTSGTEQYF. In nucleotides, the CDR3 is TGTGCCAGCAGTTTATATGGGACTAGCGGGACGGAGCAGTACTTC.

The rearrangement joins TRBV19 to TRBJ2-7; the D is unclear. The V end was cut by 4 bases, the J end by 1 base, with 8 bases between. The CDR3 is 13 amino acids. Germline values: CDR1 LNHDA, CDR2 SQIVND (reference sequence). The CDR3 loop is CASSTGLSYEQYF. The CDR3 DNA follows: TGTGCCAGTAGTACCGGGTTGTCCTACGAGCAGTACTTC.

The chain recombines TRBV27 with TRBJ1-2, with TRBD1 identical over 12 bases. The germline V gene has CDR1 MNHEY and CDR2 SMNVEV (reference sequence). This CDR3 spans 14 amino acids. With 3 bases clipped from V and 7 bases from J, the junction kept 3 bases outside the gene matches. The CDR3 loop reads CASSLGQGARGYTF. The CDR3, as DNA: TGTGCCAGCAGTTTGGGACAGGGGGCTCGTGGCTACACCTTC.

The chain links TRBV30 to TRBJ2-4, with D possibly TRBD1 on 5 matching bases. CDR3 length equals 16 residues. The V gene lost 5 bases and the J gene lost 1 base, with 18 bases spanning the gap. The germline V gene encodes CDR1 GTSNPN and CDR2 SVGIG (reference sequence). This CDR3 reads CAWGGGALWAKNIQYF. In DNA, the CDR3 is TGTGCCTGGGGCGGTGGGGCCCTTTGGGCCAAAAACATTCAGTACTTC. The full variable domain, its missing parts supplied by reference TRBV30 and TRBJ2-4, is SQTIHQWPATLVQPVGSPLSLECTVEGTSNPNLYWYRQAAGRGLQLLFYSVGIGQISSEVPQNLSASRPQDRQFILSSKKLLLSDSGFYLCAWGGGALWAKNIQYFGAGTRLSVL.

This clone appeared a single time. This chain connects TRBV10-1 to TRBJ2-7; D remains ambiguous. CDR1 is WNHNN and CDR2 is SYGVQD in the germline V gene (reference sequence). The CDR3 is made up of 15 amino acids. V was clipped by 2 bases and J by 2 bases, with 13 bases between them. The CDR3 sequence is CASSESISGAYEQYF. The DNA of the CDR3 is TGCGCCAGCAGTGAGAGTATATCGGGTGCCTACGAGCAGTACTTC.